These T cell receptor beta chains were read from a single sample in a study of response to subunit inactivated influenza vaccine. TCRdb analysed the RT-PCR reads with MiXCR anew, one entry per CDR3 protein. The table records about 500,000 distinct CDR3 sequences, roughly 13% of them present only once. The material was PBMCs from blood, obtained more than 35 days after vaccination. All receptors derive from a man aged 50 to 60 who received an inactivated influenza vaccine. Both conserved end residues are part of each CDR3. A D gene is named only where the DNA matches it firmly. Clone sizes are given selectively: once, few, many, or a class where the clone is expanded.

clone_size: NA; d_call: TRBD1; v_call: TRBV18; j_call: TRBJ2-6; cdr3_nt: TGTGCCAGCTCACCGGGACAGTTTGGGGCCAACGTCCTGACTTTC; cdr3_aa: CASSPGQFGANVLTF
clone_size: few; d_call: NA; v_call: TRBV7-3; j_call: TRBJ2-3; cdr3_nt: TGTGCCAGCAGCTTAGGGTCGGGACCCGTCAGGGATACGCAGTATTTT; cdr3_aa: CASSLGSGPVRDTQYF
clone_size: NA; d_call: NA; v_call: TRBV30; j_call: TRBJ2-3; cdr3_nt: TGTGCCTGGAGTCCCGGGACCCCAGATACGCAGTATTTT; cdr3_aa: CAWSPGTPDTQYF
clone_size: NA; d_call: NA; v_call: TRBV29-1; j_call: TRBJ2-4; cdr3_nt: TGCAGCGGAAGAAGTACCGGGACCTCAAACATTCAGTACTTC; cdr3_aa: CSGRSTGTSNIQYF
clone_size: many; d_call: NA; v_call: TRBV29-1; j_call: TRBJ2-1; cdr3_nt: TGCAGCGTTGAAGATAACGATCCTGGGTGGTCCTACAATGAGCAGTTCTTC; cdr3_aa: CSVEDNDPGWSYNEQFF
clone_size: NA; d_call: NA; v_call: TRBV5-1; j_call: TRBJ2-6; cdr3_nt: TGCGCCAGCAGCTCGGGCGGCCTCTCTGGGGCCAACGTCCTGACTTTC; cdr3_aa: CASSSGGLSGANVLTF
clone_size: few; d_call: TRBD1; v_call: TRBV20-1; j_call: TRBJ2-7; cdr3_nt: TGCAGTGCTAGCAGGACAGGGAACTACGAGCAGTACTTC; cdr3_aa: CSASRTGNYEQYF
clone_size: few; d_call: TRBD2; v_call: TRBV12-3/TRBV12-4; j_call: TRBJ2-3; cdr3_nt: TGTGCCAGCAGTTTTGTCTTGTCGGGAGGGGCAGATACGCAGTATTTT; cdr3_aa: CASSFVLSGGADTQYF
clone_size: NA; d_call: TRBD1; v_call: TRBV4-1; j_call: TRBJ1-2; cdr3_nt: TGCGCCAGCAGCCAAGTTGGACAGGCTCCCGATGGCTACACCTTC; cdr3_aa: CASSQVGQAPDGYTF
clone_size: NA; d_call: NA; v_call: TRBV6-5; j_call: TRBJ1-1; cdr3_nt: TGTGCCAGCAGTAACGCACAGGGAGAAGCTTTCTTT; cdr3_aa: CASSNAQGEAFF
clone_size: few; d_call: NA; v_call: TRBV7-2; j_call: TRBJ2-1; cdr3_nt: TGTGCCAGCAGCTTACGACTAGAGCAGTTCTTC; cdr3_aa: CASSLRLEQFF
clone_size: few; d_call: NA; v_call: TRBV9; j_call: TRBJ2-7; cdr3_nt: TGTGCCAGCAGCGTAGGGGCGGGGCAGGCGATACCCTACGAGCAGTACTTC; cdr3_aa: CASSVGAGQAIPYEQYF
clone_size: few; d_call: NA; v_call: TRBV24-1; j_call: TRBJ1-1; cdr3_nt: TGTGCCACCAGTGATGCTGAGAACACTGAAGCTTTCTTT; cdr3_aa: CATSDAENTEAFF
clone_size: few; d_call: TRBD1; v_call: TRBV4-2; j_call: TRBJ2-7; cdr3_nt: TGTGCCAGCAGCCAAGAGGACAGGCCCATCTCCTACGAGCAGTACTTC; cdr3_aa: CASSQEDRPISYEQYF
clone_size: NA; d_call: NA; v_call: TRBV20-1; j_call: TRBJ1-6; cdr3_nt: TGCAGTGCTAGAGATGGTGTACAGGCCTATAATTCACCCCTCCACTTT; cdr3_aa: CSARDGVQAYNSPLHF
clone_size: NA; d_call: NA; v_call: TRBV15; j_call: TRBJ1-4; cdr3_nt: TGTGCCACCAGCAGAGTTCGGACAGCTTCTAATGAAAAACTGTTTTTT; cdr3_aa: CATSRVRTASNEKLFF
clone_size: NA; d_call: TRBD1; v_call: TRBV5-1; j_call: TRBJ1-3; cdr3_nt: TGCGCCAGCAGCTCGGACAGGGGGCCTGGAAACACCATATATTTT; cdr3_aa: CASSSDRGPGNTIYF
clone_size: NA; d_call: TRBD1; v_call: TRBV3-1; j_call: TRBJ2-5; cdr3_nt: TGTGCCAGCACCCTGGGGACAGGGTCGGGGGAGACCCAGTACTTC; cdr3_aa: CASTLGTGSGETQYF
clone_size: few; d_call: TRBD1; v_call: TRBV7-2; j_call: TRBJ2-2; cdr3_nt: TGTGCCAGCAGCTCAACCCTGACAGGGAAGACCGGGGAGCTGTTTTTT; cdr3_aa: CASSSTLTGKTGELFF
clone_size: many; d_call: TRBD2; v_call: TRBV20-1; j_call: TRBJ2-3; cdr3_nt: TGCAGTGCTAGAGCGGCTAGCGGATTTGTTACAGATACGCAGTATTTT; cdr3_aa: CSARAASGFVTDTQYF
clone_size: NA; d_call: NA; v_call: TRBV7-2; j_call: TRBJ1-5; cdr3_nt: TGTGCCAGCAGCTTATCAATCAGCAATCAGCCCCAGCATTTT; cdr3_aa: CASSLSISNQPQHF
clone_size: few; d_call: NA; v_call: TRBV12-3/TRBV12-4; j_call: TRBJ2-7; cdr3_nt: TGTGCCAGCAGCCGTGGGGACGAGCAGTACTTC; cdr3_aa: CASSRGDEQYF
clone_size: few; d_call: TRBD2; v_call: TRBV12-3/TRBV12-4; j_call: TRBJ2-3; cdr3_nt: TGTGCCAGCAGTCCCGTTCGGGGGGGGTCAGATACGCAGTATTTT; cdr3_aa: CASSPVRGGSDTQYF
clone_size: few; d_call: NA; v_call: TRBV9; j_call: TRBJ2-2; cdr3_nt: TGTGCCAGCAGCGTAGTTCCAGGGGAGGTCGGGGAGCTGTTTTTT; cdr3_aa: CASSVVPGEVGELFF
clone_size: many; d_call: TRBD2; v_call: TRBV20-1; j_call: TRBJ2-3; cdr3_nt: TGCAGTGCTACCAGGGGCGGGGGGGCCAAGGATACGCAGTATTTT; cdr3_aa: CSATRGGGAKDTQYF
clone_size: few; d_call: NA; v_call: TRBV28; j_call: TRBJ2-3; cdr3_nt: TGTGCCAGCAGTTCCACACTAGGAGTTACGCAGTATTTT; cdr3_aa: CASSSTLGVTQYF
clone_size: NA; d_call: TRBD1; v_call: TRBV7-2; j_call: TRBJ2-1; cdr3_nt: TGTGCCAGCAGCTTAGTCGACAGGGGCAATGAGCAGTTCTTC; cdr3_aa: CASSLVDRGNEQFF
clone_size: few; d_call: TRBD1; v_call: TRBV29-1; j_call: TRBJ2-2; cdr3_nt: TGCAGCGTTGATACGGGACAGGGAACCGGGGAGCTGTTTTTT; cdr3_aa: CSVDTGQGTGELFF